This note documents a single T cell receptor beta chain sequence. Original processing methods: Estimation of nucleated cell counts relied on the amplification of reference gene primers. Some clones are missing from TCRdb's copy, which holds only in-frame ones; the method was immunoSEQ multiplex PCR. That table furnishes V, J and clone size, whereas the DNA furnished D and trimming. The table shows some 200,000 clones, with around 87% occurring only once. The entry originates in a study of blood T cell repertoires in COVID-19. Study details: Samples came from the United States, Italy and Spain, spanning acute and convalescent COVID-19. PBMCs, B-cell-depleted T cells, or T cells were the source of the cDNA or gDNA that made up the material.

CDR1 is MNHNS, CDR2 SASEGT, per germline. V lost 1 base, J lost 11 bases, and 20 bases lay in between. The CDR3 length is 15 residues. The V gene is TRBV6-1, the J gene TRBJ1-1; tentatively, D is TRBD1 (6 bases). This TCR was sampled from a man aged 40-49 years with active or convalescent COVID-19. Input material: peripheral blood. This CDR3 reads CASSEGPTGPTPAFF. The CDR3 bases are TGTGCCAGCAGTGAAGGACCGACAGGACCCACCCCTGCTTTCTTT.